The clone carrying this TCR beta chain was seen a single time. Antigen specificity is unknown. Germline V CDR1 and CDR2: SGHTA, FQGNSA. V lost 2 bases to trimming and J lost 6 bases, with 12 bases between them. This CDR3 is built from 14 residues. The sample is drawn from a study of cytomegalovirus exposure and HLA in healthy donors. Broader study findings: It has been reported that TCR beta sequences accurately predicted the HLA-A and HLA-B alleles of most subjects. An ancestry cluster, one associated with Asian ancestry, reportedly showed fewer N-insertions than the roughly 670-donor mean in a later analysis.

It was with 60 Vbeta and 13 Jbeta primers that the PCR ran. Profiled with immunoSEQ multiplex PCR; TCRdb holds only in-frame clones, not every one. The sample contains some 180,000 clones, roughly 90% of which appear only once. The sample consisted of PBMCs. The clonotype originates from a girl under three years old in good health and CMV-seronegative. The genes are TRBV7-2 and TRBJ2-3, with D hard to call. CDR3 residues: CASSLYSDPDTQYF. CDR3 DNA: TGTGCCAGCAGCTTATACTCCGATCCCGATACGCAGTATTTT.